The 23 T cell receptor beta chains listed next were all sequenced from one sample in a study of T-cell reconstitution after alpha-beta-depleted transplantation in children (dated by TCRdb to about 2016). Library prep was done by PCR. TCRdb records Illumina HiSeq 2500 as the sequencer. To normalize quantification of the TCRbeta repertoire, the TCR libraries were built with molecular barcoding that relied on unique molecular identifiers. TCRdb reanalyzed the raw reads on its own, using fastp at Q25 for trimming and MiXCR for clone calling, and kept in-frame beta chains. One record per CDR3 amino acid sequence lists the most common genes and DNA. The sample records around 360,000 distinct CDR3 sequences, around a tenth of which are singletons. The top ten constitute around 2.4% of the sample. This sample comprised PBMCs from the stem cell graft donor, obtained from the stem cell graft. Receptors originate from a human donor who donated a stem cell graft to a child with acute lymphoblastic leukemia.

This sequence joins TRBV6-2 or TRBV6-3 and TRBJ2-1; 7 bases line up with TRBD2. Trimming cost V 6 bases and J 4 bases; bases outside gene matches: 6. The CDR3 is made up of 14 amino acids. Germline V CDR1 and CDR2: MNHEY, SVGEGT. CDR3 sequence reads: CASSLAALYNEQFF. The CDR3 DNA follows: TGTGCCAGCAGCCTAGCGGCCTTATACAATGAGCAGTTCTTC.

This chain connects TRBV5-1 to TRBJ2-3, with unresolved D. Looked up from germline, CDR1 is SGHRS and CDR2 is YFSETQ. The V end lost 6 bases, the J end lost 3 bases, and 8 bases lay between the germline ends. The CDR3 has 12 residues. Written as DNA, the CDR3 is TGCGCCAGCACGGAGAGTACAGATACGCAGTATTTT. Its translation is CASTESTDTQYF. The full variable domain, with the rest looked up from reference TRBV5-1 and TRBJ2-3, is KAGVTQTPRYLIKTRGQQVTLSCSPISGHRSVSWYQQTPGQGLQFLFEYFSETQRNKGNFPGRFSGRQFSNSRSEMNVSTLELGDSALYLCASTESTDTQYFGPGTRLTVL.

This chain uses TRBV10-3 with TRBJ2-5; weak D call: TRBD1 (5 bases). The CDR3 length is 13 residues. The V end lost 4 bases, the J end lost 5 bases, and 11 bases lay between the germline ends. CDR1 and CDR2 (germline): ENHRY, SYGVKD. CDR3: CAISGGFGETQYF. For the CDR3, the DNA is TGTGCCATCAGTGGGGGCTTCGGGGAGACCCAGTACTTC.

The J gene is TRBJ2-7, the V gene TRBV27; TRBD2 agrees at 10 bases. With V trimmed by 7 bases and J by 7 bases, 13 bases remained unmatched. The CDR3 covers 15 residues. CDR1 MNHEY and CDR2 SMNVEV come from the germline V gene (reference sequence). Here the CDR3 DNA reads TGTGCCAGCAAACCCGGGGCTAGCGGGAGTGAGGAGCAGTACTTC. Amino acids: CASKPGASGSEEQYF.

In this sample, this clonotype turned up a few times. The chain is built from TRBV12-3 or TRBV12-4 and TRBJ2-2, with D perhaps matching TRBD1 (6 bases). The CDR3 sequence is 19 residues long. The V end was cut by 5 bases, the J end by 5 bases, with 27 bases between. DNA for the CDR3: TGTGCCAGCAGTATCAACCTGGGGGCAGGGAAGAGGGTTACCGGGGAGCTGTTTTTT. Translated: CASSINLGAGKRVTGELFF.

The genes are TRBV7-2 and TRBJ2-5; maybe TRBD1 (6 bases). V was pared by 6 bases and J by 5 bases, with 19 bases between. This CDR3 spans 15 amino acids. Germline V gives CDR1 SGHTA, CDR2 FQGNSA. CDR3: CASSPGGQRGETQYF. For the CDR3, the DNA is TGTGCCAGCAGTCCCGGTGGACAGAGGGGGGAGACCCAGTACTTC.

The chain recombines TRBV7-8 with TRBJ2-5; TRBD2 agrees at 11 bases. The CDR3 runs 17 residues. CDR1 and CDR2 from the germline V gene are SGHVS and FQNEAQ. With V trimmed by 3 bases and J by 4 bases, 10 bases remained unmatched. CDR3 nucleotide sequence: TGTGCCAGCAGCTTCATTAGCGGGAGGGCTTTCGGAGAGACCCAGTACTTC. It codes for CASSFISGRAFGETQYF.

In its sample, this clonotype was seen a few times. The V gene is TRBV19, the J gene TRBJ2-2; D not resolved. The CDR3 has 13 amino acids. The germline gives CDR1 LNHDA, CDR2 SQIVND (reference sequence). V was clipped by 6 bases and J by 3 bases, with 8 bases between them. CDR3 in amino acids: CASRGRDTGELFF. In nucleotides, the CDR3 is TGTGCCAGTAGAGGAAGGGACACCGGGGAGCTGTTTTTT.

J is TRBJ1-2 and V is TRBV6-2 or TRBV6-3; D unclear. From germline, CDR1 is MNHEY and CDR2 SVGEGT. Trimming cost V 5 bases and J 6 bases, with 19 bases left between them. This CDR3 has 15 amino acids. The CDR3, as DNA: TGTGCCAGCAGTCGTCCCCCTGGAGGCCCCGATGGCTACACCTTC. Protein product: CASSRPPGGPDGYTF.

This clonotype was counted between two and nine times. CDR3 sequence (DNA): TGTGCCAGCAGCCAGCCGGCGGAGAACGAGCAGTTCTTC. Its protein product is CASSQPAENEQFF. This chain joins TRBV7-2 and TRBJ2-1; D call uncertain. CDR1 is SGHTA and CDR2 is FQGNSA in the germline V gene. Trimming took off 5 bases at V and 10 bases at J, with 15 bases between the two ends. The CDR3 totals 13 residues.

Details on this clonotype: A much larger clone is a single base away; this may be a read error. The chain couples TRBV3-1 to TRBJ1-4; 8 nucleotides agree with TRBD1. Germline V lookup: CDR1 LGHDT, CDR2 YNNKEL (reference sequence). V was clipped by 2 bases and J by 8 bases; unmatched bases: 4. The CDR3 is made up of 14 amino acids. The CDR3 protein is CASSQLDREEKLFF. DNA for the CDR3: TGTGCCAGCAGCCAACTGGACAGGGAGGAAAAACTGTTTTTT.

At least ten counts were recorded for this clonotype. This rearrangement joins TRBV12-3 or TRBV12-4 to TRBJ2-5, with D perhaps matching TRBD2 (6 bases). The CDR3 loop spans 14 amino acids. Trimming took 3 bases from V and 0 from J, leaving 8 bases between them. CDR3 bases: TGTGCCAGCAGTTTTGCGGGGTACCAAGAGACCCAGTACTTC. Translation gives CASSFAGYQETQYF.

This clonotype was counted between two and nine times. This chain joins TRBV5-1 and TRBJ2-3; tentatively, D is TRBD1 or TRBD2 (5 bases each). The CDR3 covers 16 residues. CDR1 is SGHRS and CDR2 is YFSETQ in the germline V gene. Trimming took off 0 bases at V and 5 bases at J, with 16 bases between the two ends. The CDR3: CASSLAIGRGEDTQYF. DNA for the CDR3: TGCGCCAGCAGCTTGGCCATAGGACGAGGGGAAGATACGCAGTATTTT. Complete variable domain (other parts from reference TRBV5-1 and TRBJ2-3): KAGVTQTPRYLIKTRGQQVTLSCSPISGHRSVSWYQQTPGQGLQFLFEYFSETQRNKGNFPGRFSGRQFSNSRSEMNVSTLELGDSALYLCASSLAIGRGEDTQYFGPGTRLTVL.

There are a few counts of this clonotype. The chain carries TRBV28 and TRBJ2-2; D is ambiguous. The V end was cut by 8 bases, the J end by 0 bases, with 16 bases between. The CDR3 extends over 16 amino acids. Germline CDR1 is MDHEN and CDR2 is SYDVKM. This CDR3 reads CASFRGSFANTGELFF. DNA of the CDR3: TGTGCCAGCTTTCGCGGTAGCTTCGCGAACACCGGGGAGCTGTTTTTT.

This clonotype was counted a few times. J is TRBJ2-7 and V is TRBV20-1, with D tentatively TRBD1 (6 bases). V was trimmed by 4 bases and J by 0 bases, leaving 16 bases between them. Germline CDR1 and CDR2: DFQATT and SNEGSKA (reference sequence). The CDR3 covers 15 residues. The CDR3 reads CSAKAPAGDSYEQYF. Written as DNA, the CDR3 is TGCAGTGCTAAGGCCCCGGCAGGGGACTCCTACGAGCAGTACTTC.

This clonotype was counted only a few times. The rearrangement joins TRBV12-3 or TRBV12-4 to TRBJ1-1; 7 bases map to TRBD1. V lost 5 bases and J lost 4; bases outside the gene matches: 4. The CDR3 length is 13 residues. The CDR3, as DNA: TGTGCCAGCAGTCAACAGGGGCCCACTGAAGCTTTCTTT. Translating it yields CASSQQGPTEAFF.

This clonotype occurred a few times. This chain connects TRBV4-3 to TRBJ2-3; unclear D gene. From germline, CDR1 is LGHNA and CDR2 YSLEER. The CDR3 loop spans 17 amino acids. The V end was cut by 0 bases, the J end by 2 bases, with 15 bases between. The CDR3 DNA follows: TGCGCCAGCAGCCAAGATCATGGACCCCCTCTCACAGATACGCAGTATTTT. Its protein product is CASSQDHGPPLTDTQYF.

This clonotype has a count of ten or more. The chain has TRBV12-5 and TRBJ2-1; 10 bases line up with TRBD2. Germline loops: CDR1 LGHNT, CDR2 FRNRAP. The V gene end was trimmed by 4 bases and the J gene end by 10 bases; junction bases not matched to a gene: 13. CDR3 length equals 16 residues. In nucleotides, the CDR3 is TGTGCTAGTGGTTCCCCACGGAGGACTAGCGGAAAGGAGCAGTTCTTC. This encodes CASGSPRRTSGKEQFF. Using reference TRBV12-5 and TRBJ2-1 for the parts outside the CDR3, the full variable domain is DARVTQTPRHKVTEMGQEVTMRCQPILGHNTVFWYRQTMMQGLELLAYFRNRAPLDDSGMPKDRFSAEMPDATLATLKIQPSEPRDSAVYFCASGSPRRTSGKEQFFGPGTRLTVL.

There are a few counts of this clonotype. This chain connects TRBV27 to TRBJ2-1, with TRBD2 identical over 7 bases. The CDR3 sequence is 18 residues long. The germline CDR1 and CDR2 sequences are MNHEY and SMNVEV (reference sequence). With V trimmed by 2 bases and J by 8 bases, 18 bases remained unmatched. As DNA, the CDR3 is TGTGCCAGCAGTTTAACTCGCGGGAGTTTGTTATTGGTGGATGAGCAGTTCTTC. Protein product: CASSLTRGSLLLVDEQFF.

The J gene is TRBJ2-7, the V gene TRBV20-1, with a possible D match to TRBD2 (6 bases). This CDR3 has 12 amino acids. CDR1 is DFQATT and CDR2 is SNEGSKA in the germline V gene (reference sequence). Trimming removed 6 bases from V and 2 bases from J, with 11 bases in between. CDR3 protein: CSAAGLTYEQYF. In DNA form, the CDR3 reads TGCAGTGCGGCGGGATTGACCTACGAGCAGTACTTC.

This clonotype was detected many times. V and J are TRBV7-2 and TRBJ2-1; D is undetermined. Germline V gene sequence: CDR1 SGHTA, CDR2 FQGNSA. This CDR3 has 15 amino acids. The V end lost 2 bases, the J end lost 0 bases, and 8 bases lay between the germline ends. The CDR3 sequence: CASSLLSVSYNEQFF. The CDR3 DNA is TGTGCCAGCAGCTTATTGAGCGTCTCCTACAATGAGCAGTTCTTC. The full variable domain, in which reference TRBV7-2 and TRBJ2-1 provide the parts outside the CDR3, is GAGVSQSPSNKVTEKGKDVELRCDPISGHTALYWYRQSLGQGLEFLIYFQGNSAPDKSGLPSDRFSAERTGGSVSTLTIQRTQQEDSAVYLCASSLLSVSYNEQFFGPGTRLTVL.

This rearrangement joins TRBV11-2 to TRBJ2-2, with 15 bases matching TRBD2. This CDR3 contains 20 residues. Trimming took 1 base from V and 5 from J; bases not matched to a gene: 11. Germline V gene sequence: CDR1 SGHAT, CDR2 FQNNGV. This chain's CDR3 is CASSLVGGLAGGPRTGELFF. The CDR3 nucleotides are TGTGCCAGCAGCTTAGTTGGAGGACTAGCGGGAGGGCCTAGGACCGGGGAGCTGTTTTTT.

Only a few counts were recorded for this clonotype. The chain is built from TRBV7-9 and TRBJ2-3; D uncertain. CDR1 and CDR2 from the germline V gene are SEHNR and FQNEAQ (reference sequence). The CDR3 sequence is 13 residues long. Trimming stripped 5 bases from V and 6 bases from J, with 12 bases between. This CDR3 reads CASSPRRSDTQYF. In nucleotides, the CDR3 is TGTGCCAGCAGCCCCCGCAGGTCCGATACGCAGTATTTT.